The rows below give T cell receptor beta chains drawn from one sample of a study of blood T cell repertoires in COVID-19. This table comes from immunoSEQ multiplex PCR, and its TCRdb copy is limited to in-frame clones, with some not included. The table lists approximately 45,000 clones, 65% to 90% of them singletons. Sequences were obtained from peripheral blood. The receptors shown here come from a woman older than 75 with acute or convalescent COVID-19. The CDR3 runs from the conserved cysteine through the conserved F or W. A D gene is named only where the DNA matches it firmly. For some rows the clone size is stated as once, few or many, or as a class when expanded; others skip it.

D: NA
size: NA
V: TRBV6-1
J: TRBJ1-1
CDR3: CASSERGRETEAFF
DNA: TGTGCCAGCAGTGAAAGGGGCCGGGAGACTGAAGCTTTCTTT

D: NA
size: NA
V: TRBV5-8
J: TRBJ1-2
CDR3: CASSMRLDRSNYGYTF
DNA: TGTGCCAGCAGCATGCGCCTGGACAGATCTAACTATGGCTACACCTTC

D: TRBD1
size: NA
V: TRBV29-1
J: TRBJ1-1
CDR3: CSAYRGGTEAFF
DNA: TGCAGCGCCTACAGGGGGGGCACTGAAGCTTTCTTT

D: TRBD1
size: NA
V: TRBV5-1
J: TRBJ1-1
CDR3: CASSPSAGQETEAFF
DNA: TGCGCCAGCAGCCCCAGCGCGGGACAGGAGACTGAAGCTTTCTTT

D: TRBD2
size: NA
V: TRBV30
J: TRBJ2-5
CDR3: CAWAGGGSYQETQYF
DNA: TGTGCCTGGGCTGGGGGGGGGTCCTACCAAGAGACCCAGTACTTC

D: NA
size: NA
V: TRBV30
J: TRBJ2-5
CDR3: CAWKELGGAGETQYF
DNA: TGTGCCTGGAAAGAGTTAGGGGGGGCCGGGGAGACCCAGTACTTC

D: NA
size: NA
V: TRBV30
J: TRBJ1-3
CDR3: CAWSLDSVRGGNTIYF
DNA: TGTGCCTGGAGTCTGGACAGCGTCAGAGGTGGAAACACCATATATTTT

D: TRBD2
size: NA
V: TRBV5-8
J: TRBJ2-7
CDR3: CASSISGGHSSYEQYF
DNA: TGTGCCAGCAGCATTAGCGGGGGCCACAGCTCCTACGAGCAGTACTTC

D: TRBD2
size: NA
V: TRBV3-1/TRBV3-2
J: TRBJ2-7
CDR3: CASSQEGGGNPQYF
DNA: TGTGCCAGCAGCCAAGAGGGCGGGGGGAACCCGCAGTACTTC

D: NA
size: NA
V: TRBV19
J: TRBJ2-2
CDR3: CASSIQGGDTGELFF
DNA: TGTGCCAGTAGTATACAAGGGGGTGACACCGGGGAGCTGTTTTTT

D: TRBD2
size: NA
V: TRBV7-2
J: TRBJ2-5
CDR3: CASSAPLAGAETQYF
DNA: TGTGCCAGCAGCGCCCCTCTAGCGGGGGCAGAGACCCAGTACTTC

D: TRBD1
size: NA
V: TRBV6-5
J: TRBJ1-4
CDR3: CASSYGDRGYEKLFF
DNA: TGTGCCAGCAGTTACGGGGACAGGGGTTATGAAAAACTGTTTTTT

D: NA
size: NA
V: TRBV6-5
J: TRBJ1-2
CDR3: CASSYSKGVYGYTF
DNA: TGTGCCAGCAGTTACTCGAAGGGGGTCTATGGCTACACCTTC

D: NA
size: NA
V: TRBV29-1
J: TRBJ1-5
CDR3: CSVKVREHF
DNA: TGCAGCGTTAAAGTTCGAGAGCATTTT

D: TRBD1
size: NA
V: TRBV5-6
J: TRBJ1-2
CDR3: CASSTGTGDGYTF
DNA: TGTGCCAGCAGCACAGGGACAGGGGATGGCTACACCTTC

D: NA
size: NA
V: TRBV28
J: TRBJ1-5
CDR3: CASSLGGFSNQPQHF
DNA: TGTGCCAGCAGTTTAGGGGGCTTTAGCAATCAGCCCCAGCATTTT

D: TRBD1
size: NA
V: TRBV6-5
J: TRBJ1-1
CDR3: CASSFVRGDTEAFF
DNA: TGTGCCAGCAGTTTTGTCAGGGGGGACACTGAAGCTTTCTTT

D: NA
size: NA
V: TRBV7-9
J: TRBJ2-7
CDR3: CASSTTGPDTLYEQYF
DNA: TGTGCCAGCAGCACTACAGGGCCCGACACCCTCTACGAGCAGTACTTC

D: NA
size: NA
V: TRBV6-5
J: TRBJ2-1
CDR3: CASSYRDRNNEQFF
DNA: TGTGCCAGCAGCTATAGAGACAGGAACAATGAGCAGTTCTTC

D: TRBD1
size: NA
V: TRBV5-1
J: TRBJ2-1
CDR3: CASSSPRDRGWQFF
DNA: TGCGCCAGCAGCTCCCCTCGGGACAGGGGGTGGCAGTTCTTC

D: TRBD1
size: NA
V: TRBV3-1/TRBV3-2
J: TRBJ1-2
CDR3: CASSQGQGEYGYTF
DNA: TGTGCCAGCAGCCAAGGACAGGGCGAGTATGGCTACACCTTC

D: NA
size: NA
V: TRBV3-1/TRBV3-2
J: TRBJ1-5
CDR3: CASSQGSQGSQPQHF
DNA: TGTGCCAGCAGCCAAGGAAGTCAGGGCAGTCAGCCCCAGCATTTT

D: NA
size: once
V: TRBV5-6
J: TRBJ1-2
CDR3: CASSPAQGIGGYTF
DNA: TGTGCCAGCAGCCCAGCCCAGGGCATTGGGGGCTACACCTTC

D: NA
size: NA
V: TRBV4-2
J: TRBJ2-2
CDR3: CASSRAGATGELFF
DNA: TGTGCCAGCAGCCGGGCGGGCGCCACCGGGGAGCTGTTTTTT

D: TRBD2
size: few
V: TRBV19
J: TRBJ2-1
CDR3: CARILAAHEQFF
DNA: TGTGCCCGCATACTAGCGGCCCATGAGCAGTTCTTC

D: NA
size: NA
V: TRBV5-4
J: TRBJ1-2
CDR3: CASSLGANYGYTF
DNA: TGTGCCAGCAGCTTGGGAGCTAACTATGGCTACACCTTC

D: NA
size: NA
V: TRBV30
J: TRBJ2-6
CDR3: CAWSALGVPGANVLTF
DNA: TGTGCCTGGAGCGCCTTAGGGGTCCCTGGGGCCAACGTCCTGACTTTC

D: TRBD1
size: once
V: TRBV30
J: TRBJ2-7
CDR3: CAWGTVSYEQYF
DNA: TGTGCCTGGGGGACAGTCTCCTACGAGCAGTACTTC

D: NA
size: NA
V: TRBV5-1
J: TRBJ1-3
CDR3: CASSLGQVYSGNTIYF
DNA: TGCGCCAGCAGCTTGGGGCAGGTTTACTCTGGAAACACCATATATTTT